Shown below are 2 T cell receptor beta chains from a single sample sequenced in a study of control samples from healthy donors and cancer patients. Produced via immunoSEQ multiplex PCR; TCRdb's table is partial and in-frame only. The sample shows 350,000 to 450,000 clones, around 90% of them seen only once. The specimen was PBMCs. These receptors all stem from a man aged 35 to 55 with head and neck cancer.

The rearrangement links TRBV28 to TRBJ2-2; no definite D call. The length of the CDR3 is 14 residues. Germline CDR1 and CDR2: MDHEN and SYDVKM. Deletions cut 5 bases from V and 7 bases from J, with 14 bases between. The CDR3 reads CASSDGRLLGELFF. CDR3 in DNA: TGTGCCAGCAGTGACGGGCGGCTTCTCGGGGAGCTGTTTTTT. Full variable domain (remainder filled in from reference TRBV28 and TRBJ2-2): DVKVTQSSRYLVKRTGEKVFLECVQDMDHENMFWYRQDPGLGLRLIYFSYDVKMKEKGDIPEGYSVSREKKERFSLILESASTNQTSMYLCASSDGRLLGELFFGEGSRLTVL.

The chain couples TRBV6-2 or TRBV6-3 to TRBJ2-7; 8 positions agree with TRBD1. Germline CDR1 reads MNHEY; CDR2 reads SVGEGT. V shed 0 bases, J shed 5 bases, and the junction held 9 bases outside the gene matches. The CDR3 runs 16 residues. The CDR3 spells CASSYSSSGGPDEQYF. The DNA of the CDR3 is TGTGCCAGCAGTTACTCGAGTTCAGGGGGCCCGGACGAGCAGTACTTC.